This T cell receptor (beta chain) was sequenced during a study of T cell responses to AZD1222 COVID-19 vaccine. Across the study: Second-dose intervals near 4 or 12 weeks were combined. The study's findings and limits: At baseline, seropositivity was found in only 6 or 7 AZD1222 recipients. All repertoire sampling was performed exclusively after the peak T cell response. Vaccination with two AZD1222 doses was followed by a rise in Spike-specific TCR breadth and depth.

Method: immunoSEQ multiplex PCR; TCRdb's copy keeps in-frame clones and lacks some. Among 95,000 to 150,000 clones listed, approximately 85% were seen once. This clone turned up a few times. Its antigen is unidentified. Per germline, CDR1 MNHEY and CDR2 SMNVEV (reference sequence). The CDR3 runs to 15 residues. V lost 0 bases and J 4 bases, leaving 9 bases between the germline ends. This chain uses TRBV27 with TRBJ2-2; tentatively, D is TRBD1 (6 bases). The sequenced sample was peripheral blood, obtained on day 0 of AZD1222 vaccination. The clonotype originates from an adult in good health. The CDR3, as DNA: TGTGCCAGCAGTTTATCGGGGGCCCCCACCGGGGAGCTGTTTTTT. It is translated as CASSLSGAPTGELFF.